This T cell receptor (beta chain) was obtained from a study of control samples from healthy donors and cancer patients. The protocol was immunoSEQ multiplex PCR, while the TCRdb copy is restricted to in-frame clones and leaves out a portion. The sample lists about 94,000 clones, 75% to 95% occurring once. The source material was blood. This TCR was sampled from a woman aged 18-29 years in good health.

Here the CDR3 reads CASSLGDIIGNTIYF. The CDR3 DNA reads TGCGCCAGCAGCTTGGGTGACATAATTGGAAACACCATATATTTT. This chain uses TRBV5-1 with TRBJ1-3; D remains unclear. The CDR3 totals 15 residues. Germline lookup yields CDR1 SGHRS and CDR2 YFSETQ. Trimming pared 0 bases from V and 3 bases from J, leaving 10 bases between.